These 21 T cell receptor beta chains originate from one sample sequenced in a study of blood T cell repertoires in COVID-19. Sequenced by immunoSEQ multiplex PCR; TCRdb stores in-frame clones only, minus some. The sample holds 150,000 to 200,000 clones, around nine tenths seen once. The sequenced sample was peripheral blood. The receptor set was obtained from a woman aged 70-85 years with COVID-19, enrolled during active disease.

The genes are TRBV10-3 and TRBJ2-1, with 9 bases matching TRBD2. Germline CDR1 ENHRY, CDR2 SYGVKD. CDR3 length: 14 residues. V lost 10 bases and J lost 7; bases outside the gene matches: 11. The CDR3 region is CATLLAGGGNEQFF. The CDR3 DNA is TGTGCCACCCTACTGGCGGGAGGGGGTAATGAGCAGTTCTTC.

The chain carries TRBV19 and TRBJ1-2; TRBD1 is a possible D gene (5 bases). In germline, CDR1 is LNHDA, CDR2 SQIVND (reference sequence). Trimming cost V 5 bases and J 5 bases, with 18 bases left between them. The CDR3 is 15 amino acids. The CDR3 region has the DNA TGTGCCAGTAGTTCTACAGGATCGGGGGTATATGGCTACACCTTC. Protein sequence: CASSSTGSGVYGYTF.

The V and J genes are TRBV5-4 and TRBJ2-5; TRBD2 agrees at 11 bases. After removal of 5 bases from V and 4 bases from J, the junction contained 7 bases not matched to a gene. The CDR3 runs to 15 residues. The germline CDR1 and CDR2 sequences are SGHNT and YYREEE (reference sequence). The CDR3 DNA sequence: TGTGCCAGCAGATTGAACCTAGCGGGAGGAGAGACCCAGTACTTC. It translates to CASRLNLAGGETQYF.

The J gene is TRBJ2-3, the V gene TRBV7-8; possible D gene TRBD2, 5 bases. CDR3 length: 14 residues. Germline CDR1 SGHVS, CDR2 FQNEAQ. V was shortened by 4 bases and J by 6 bases, with 14 bases between the two germline ends. The CDR3 region is CASSYSTRRDTQYF. Here the CDR3 DNA reads TGTGCCAGCAGCTACTCGACACGGAGGGATACGCAGTATTTT.

The chain joins TRBV11-3 to TRBJ2-7, with 7 bases aligning to TRBD1. Germline trimming cut 2 bases from V and 0 bases from J; bases unmatched to any gene: 4. Germline V CDR1 and CDR2: SGHNT, YENEEA. The CDR3 loop spans 15 amino acids. The CDR3 nucleotides are TGTGCCAGCAGCTTACTACAGGGGAACTCCTACGAGCAGTACTTC. Translation: CASSLLQGNSYEQYF.

This rearrangement joins TRBV5-1 to TRBJ2-5; the match to TRBD2 covers 9 bases. The CDR3 is 14 residues long. The trim removed 4 bases at V and 5 bases at J, leaving 6 bases unmatched. CDR1 and CDR2 (germline): SGHRS, YFSETQ. The CDR3 sequence: CASSSSGGLETQYF. The DNA for the CDR3 is TGCGCCAGCAGCAGTAGCGGGGGCCTCGAGACCCAGTACTTC.

The gene calls are TRBV9 and TRBJ2-1; D is uncertain. The CDR3 runs to 12 residues. CDR1 and CDR2 (germline): SGDLS, YYNGEE. The V and J ends lost 2 bases and 6 bases respectively, with 6 bases between them. For the CDR3, the DNA is TGTGCCAGCAGCGTGAGTTTCAATGAGCAGTTCTTC. Amino acids: CASSVSFNEQFF.

The genes are TRBV2 and TRBJ2-7, with 8 positions matching TRBD1. The CDR3 extends over 14 amino acids. Germline CDR1 reads SNHLY; CDR2 reads FYNNEI. Trimming removed 6 bases from V and 0 bases from J; junction bases left unmatched: 4. CDR3 DNA: TGTGCCAGCAGAGGGGACAGGCACTCCTACGAGCAGTACTTC. Protein: CASRGDRHSYEQYF.

This chain uses TRBV28 with TRBJ2-7; D uncertain. The CDR3 is made up of 13 amino acids. Looked up from germline, CDR1 is MDHEN and CDR2 is SYDVKM. V dropped 8 bases and J dropped 1 base, with 12 bases sitting between them. CDR3 amino acids: CASSSGQSYEQYF. CDR3 DNA sequence: TGTGCCAGCTCCTCTGGCCAGTCCTACGAGCAGTACTTC.

This rearrangement joins TRBV6-6 to TRBJ1-6, with a tentative D call TRBD1 (5 bases). Germline CDR1 MNHNY, CDR2 SVGAGI (reference sequence). The CDR3 is 14 amino acids. With 7 bases removed from V and 4 bases from J, the gap between germline ends came to 11 bases. This chain's CDR3 is CASNVQDYNSPLHF. DNA for the CDR3: TGTGCCAGCAATGTACAGGATTATAATTCACCCCTCCACTTT.

The V call is TRBV19, the J call TRBJ2-2, with TRBD1 matching 12 bases. This CDR3 has 17 amino acids. J was trimmed by 6 bases and V by 6 bases; bases with no gene match: 11. The germline V gene encodes CDR1 LNHDA and CDR2 SQIVND (reference sequence). The CDR3 loop reads CASSHAGRDRGPGELFF. DNA for the CDR3: TGTGCCAGTAGCCACGCTGGACGGGACAGGGGGCCCGGGGAGCTGTTTTTT.

V is TRBV11-3 and J is TRBJ1-2; D is undetermined. The germline CDR1 and CDR2 sequences are SGHNT and YENEEA. V was pared by 5 bases and J by 2 bases, with 12 bases between. The CDR3 contains 14 residues. The CDR3 reads CASSPRTENYGYTF. The DNA of the CDR3 is TGTGCCAGCAGCCCCCGGACTGAGAACTATGGCTACACCTTC.

The gene calls are TRBV10-3 and TRBJ2-7; 7 bases fit TRBD2. The CDR3 covers 14 residues. Germline V CDR1 and CDR2: ENHRY, SYGVKD. Germline trimming cut 8 bases from V and 0 bases from J; bases unmatched to any gene: 7. The CDR3 region is CAIGRRGISYEQYF. In nucleotides, the CDR3 is TGTGCCATCGGCAGGCGGGGGATCTCCTACGAGCAGTACTTC.

The chain employs TRBV4-2 and TRBJ2-5; D remains ambiguous. Germline values: CDR1 LGHNA, CDR2 YNFKEQ. CDR3 length equals 17 residues. V lost 0 bases and J 0 bases, leaving 14 bases between the germline ends. In DNA form, the CDR3 reads TGTGCCAGCAGCCAAGACCTTTTATCGGAGAACCAAGAGACCCAGTACTTC. It encodes CASSQDLLSENQETQYF.

The gene calls are TRBV28 and TRBJ2-7, with 7 bases lining up with TRBD1. The J segment lost 3 bases and the V segment lost 3 bases, leaving 11 bases of the junction unmatched. Germline V gene lookup returns CDR1 MDHEN and CDR2 SYDVKM. CDR3 length: 16 residues. This chain's CDR3 is CASSFPFRQGNYEQYF. CDR3 bases: TGTGCCAGCAGTTTCCCCTTTCGACAGGGTAACTACGAGCAGTACTTC.

This clone showed up just a few times. The chain recombines TRBV9 with TRBJ1-2; TRBD1 is a possible D gene (5 bases). With 0 bases removed from V and 2 bases from J, the gap between germline ends came to 20 bases. In germline, CDR1 is SGDLS, CDR2 YYNGEE. The CDR3 loop spans 18 amino acids. CDR3 nucleotides: TGTGCCAGCAGCGTAGCAGTTTTGGGAGGGACCCTCAACTATGGCTACACCTTC. As protein: CASSVAVLGGTLNYGYTF.

V usage is TRBV5-4 and J usage is TRBJ2-6; 9 bases fit TRBD1. The CDR3 extends over 17 amino acids. Germline CDR1 SGHNT, CDR2 YYREEE (reference sequence). V trimming: 5 bases; J trimming: 2 bases; junction bases outside the gene matches: 8. The CDR3 reads CASRPGQGRTGANVLTF. The CDR3 nucleotides are TGTGCCAGCAGACCTGGACAGGGGAGGACTGGGGCCAACGTCCTGACTTTC.

This chain links TRBV7-3 with TRBJ2-2; D possibly corresponds to TRBD1 (5 bases). Trimming left V 5 bases short and J 8 bases short, with 15 bases between. The CDR3 totals 14 residues. Germline V gene data show CDR1 as SGHTA and CDR2 as FQGTGA. CDR3 amino acids: CASSPLTRTGELFF. CDR3 DNA sequence: TGTGCCAGCAGCCCACTCACTCGGACAGGGGAGCTGTTTTTT.

The chain employs TRBV6-5 and TRBJ1-4; 9 nucleotides align to TRBD1. The CDR3 is made up of 14 amino acids. J was trimmed by 8 bases and V by 8 bases; bases with no gene match: 9. The V gene's germline CDR1 is MNHEY and CDR2 SVGAGI. CDR3 loop: CASGHRGRREKLFF. CDR3 nucleotide sequence: TGTGCCAGCGGTCACAGGGGGCGGCGAGAAAAACTGTTTTTT.

In its sample, this clone was seen once. This chain connects TRBV9 to TRBJ2-2; 8 bases line up with TRBD2. The CDR3 loop spans 15 amino acids. The ends lost 4 bases at V and 7 bases at J; junction bases unmatched: 9. Per germline, CDR1 SGDLS and CDR2 YYNGEE. The CDR3 here is CASSLASGSNGELFF. CDR3 nucleotides: TGTGCCAGCAGCCTAGCCAGCGGGAGTAACGGGGAGCTGTTTTTT. Combining the CDR3 with reference TRBV9 and TRBJ2-2 gives the whole variable domain DSGVTQTPKHLITATGQRVTLRCSPRSGDLSVYWYQQSLDQGLQFLIQYYNGEERAKGNILERFSAQQFPDLHSELNLSSLELGDSALYFCASSLASGSNGELFFGEGSRLTVL.

CDR3 sequence reads: CASSPEGYDGYTF. CDR3 in DNA: TGTGCCAGCTCACCGGAGGGGTACGATGGCTACACCTTC. The V call is TRBV18, the J call TRBJ1-2, with D perhaps matching TRBD1 (5 bases). The CDR3 has 13 amino acids. V shed 3 bases and J shed 6 bases, with 11 bases lying between them. Germline CDR1 and CDR2: KGHSH and LQKENI.